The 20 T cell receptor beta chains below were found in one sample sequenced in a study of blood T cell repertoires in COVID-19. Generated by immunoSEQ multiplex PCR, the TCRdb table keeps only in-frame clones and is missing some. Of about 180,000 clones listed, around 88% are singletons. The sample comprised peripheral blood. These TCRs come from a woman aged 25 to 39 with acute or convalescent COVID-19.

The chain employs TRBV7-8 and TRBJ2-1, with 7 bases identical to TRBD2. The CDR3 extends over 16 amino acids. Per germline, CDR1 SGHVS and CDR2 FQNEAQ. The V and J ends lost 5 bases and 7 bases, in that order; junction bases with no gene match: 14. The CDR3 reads CASSPSRGGRINEQFF. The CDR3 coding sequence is TGTGCCAGCAGCCCGTCGCGCGGGGGACGGATAAATGAGCAGTTCTTC.

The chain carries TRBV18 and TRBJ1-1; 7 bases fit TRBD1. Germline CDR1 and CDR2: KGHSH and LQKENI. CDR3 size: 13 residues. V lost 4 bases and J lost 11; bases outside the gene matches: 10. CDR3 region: CASSQDRTQGAFF. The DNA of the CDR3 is TGTGCCAGCTCACAGGACAGGACCCAGGGGGCTTTCTTT.

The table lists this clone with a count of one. Written as DNA, the CDR3 is TGTGCCAGCCACTCATATGCAACTAATGAAAAACTGTTTTTT. Translation gives CASHSYATNEKLFF. The chain joins TRBV6-5 to TRBJ1-4; D ambiguous. This CDR3 region has 14 residues. Trimming took off 8 bases at V and 0 bases at J, with 10 bases between the two ends. Germline V CDR1 and CDR2: MNHEY, SVGAGI.

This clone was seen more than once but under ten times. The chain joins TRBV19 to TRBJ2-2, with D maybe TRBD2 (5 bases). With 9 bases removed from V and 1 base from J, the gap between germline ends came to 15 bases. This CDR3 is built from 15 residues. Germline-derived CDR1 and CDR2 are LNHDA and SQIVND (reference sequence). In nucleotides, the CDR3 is TGTGCCAGCACGAACCTCCGGGGGAACACCGGGGAGCTGTTTTTT. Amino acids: CASTNLRGNTGELFF.

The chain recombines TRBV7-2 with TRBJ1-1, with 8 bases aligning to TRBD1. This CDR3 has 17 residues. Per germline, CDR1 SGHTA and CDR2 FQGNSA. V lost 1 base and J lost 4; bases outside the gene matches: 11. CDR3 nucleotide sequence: TGTGCCAGCAGCTTAGAAGGGGACAGGCCCAAGTCCACTGAAGCTTTCTTT. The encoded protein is CASSLEGDRPKSTEAFF.

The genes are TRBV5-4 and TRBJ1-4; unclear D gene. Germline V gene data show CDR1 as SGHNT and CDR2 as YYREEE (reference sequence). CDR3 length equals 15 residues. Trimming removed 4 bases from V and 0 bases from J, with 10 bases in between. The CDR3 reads CASSLGGATNEKLFF. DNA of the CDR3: TGTGCCAGCAGCCTAGGAGGCGCAACTAATGAAAAACTGTTTTTT.

CDR3 coding DNA: TGTGCCACCAGCCCAGGGAGGACCAAAAACATTCAGTACTTC. Its translation: CATSPGRTKNIQYF. This chain connects TRBV15 to TRBJ2-4; perhaps TRBD2 as D (6 bases). The germline V gene has CDR1 LNHNV and CDR2 YYDKDF (reference sequence). This CDR3 has 14 amino acids. V was pared by 5 bases and J by 2 bases, with 10 bases between.

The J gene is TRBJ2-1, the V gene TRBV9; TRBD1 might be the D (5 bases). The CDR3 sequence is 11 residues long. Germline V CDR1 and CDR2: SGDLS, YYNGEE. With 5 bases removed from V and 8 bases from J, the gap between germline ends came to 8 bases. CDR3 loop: CASSRGHEQFF. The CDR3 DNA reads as TGTGCCAGCAGTAGGGGCCATGAGCAGTTCTTC.

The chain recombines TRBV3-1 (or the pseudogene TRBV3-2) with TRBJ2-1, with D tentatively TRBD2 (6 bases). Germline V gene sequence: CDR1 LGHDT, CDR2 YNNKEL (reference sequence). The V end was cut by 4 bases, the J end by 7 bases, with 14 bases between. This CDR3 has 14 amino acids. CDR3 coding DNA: TGTGCCAGCAGCCGCTCCGGGACTCTAAATGAGCAGTTCTTC. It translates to CASSRSGTLNEQFF.

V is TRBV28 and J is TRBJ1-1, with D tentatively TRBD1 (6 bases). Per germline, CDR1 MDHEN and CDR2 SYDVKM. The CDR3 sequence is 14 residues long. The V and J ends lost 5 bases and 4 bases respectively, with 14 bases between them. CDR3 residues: CASSTWDTSTEAFF. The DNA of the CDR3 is TGTGCCAGCAGTACCTGGGACACCTCCACTGAAGCTTTCTTT.

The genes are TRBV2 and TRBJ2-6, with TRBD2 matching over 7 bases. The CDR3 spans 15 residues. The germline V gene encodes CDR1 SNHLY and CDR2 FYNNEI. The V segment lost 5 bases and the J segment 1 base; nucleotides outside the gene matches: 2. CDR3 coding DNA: TGTGCCAGCAGTTTGGGAGGGTCTGGGGCCAACGTCCTGACTTTC. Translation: CASSLGGSGANVLTF.

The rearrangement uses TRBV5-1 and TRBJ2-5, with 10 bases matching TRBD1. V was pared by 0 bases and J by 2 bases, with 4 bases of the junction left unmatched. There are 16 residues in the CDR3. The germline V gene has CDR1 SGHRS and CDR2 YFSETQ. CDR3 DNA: TGCGCCAGCAGCTTGGCCGGGACAGGGGCTCAAGAGACCCAGTACTTC. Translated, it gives CASSLAGTGAQETQYF.

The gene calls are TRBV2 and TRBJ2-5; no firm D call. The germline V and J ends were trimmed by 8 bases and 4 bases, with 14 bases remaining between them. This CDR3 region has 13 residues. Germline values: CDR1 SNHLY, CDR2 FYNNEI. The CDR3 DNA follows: TGTGCCAGCGGTTCGGGTATCGGAGAGACCCAGTACTTC. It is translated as CASGSGIGETQYF.

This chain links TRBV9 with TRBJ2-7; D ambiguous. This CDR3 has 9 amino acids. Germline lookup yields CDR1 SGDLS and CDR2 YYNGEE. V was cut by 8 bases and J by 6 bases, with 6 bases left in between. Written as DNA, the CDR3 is TGTGCCAGTCCCCGCGAGCAGTACTTC. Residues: CASPREQYF.

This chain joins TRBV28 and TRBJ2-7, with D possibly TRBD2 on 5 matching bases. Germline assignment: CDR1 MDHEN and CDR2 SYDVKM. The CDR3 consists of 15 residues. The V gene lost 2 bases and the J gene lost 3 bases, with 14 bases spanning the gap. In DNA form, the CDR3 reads TGTGCCAGCAGTTTACTGACCCCCGGGAACTACGAGCAGTACTTC. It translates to CASSLLTPGNYEQYF.

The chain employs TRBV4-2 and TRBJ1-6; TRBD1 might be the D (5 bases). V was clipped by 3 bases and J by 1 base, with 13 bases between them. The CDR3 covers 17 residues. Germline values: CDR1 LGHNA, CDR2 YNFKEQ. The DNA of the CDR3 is TGTGCCAGCAGCCAGGGTCAGGGAGGATCCTATAATTCACCCCTCCACTTT. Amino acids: CASSQGQGGSYNSPLHF.

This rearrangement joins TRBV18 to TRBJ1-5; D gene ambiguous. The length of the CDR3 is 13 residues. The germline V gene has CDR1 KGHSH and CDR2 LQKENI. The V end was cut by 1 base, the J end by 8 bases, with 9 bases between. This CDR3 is CASSPRNEEPQHF. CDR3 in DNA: TGTGCCAGCTCACCACGAAACGAGGAGCCCCAGCATTTT.

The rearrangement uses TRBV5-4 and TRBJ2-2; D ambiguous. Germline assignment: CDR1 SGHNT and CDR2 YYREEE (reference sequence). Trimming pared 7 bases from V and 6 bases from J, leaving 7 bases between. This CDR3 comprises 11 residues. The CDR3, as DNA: TGTGCCAGCTCTCAGGCCGGGGAGCTGTTTTTT. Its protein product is CASSQAGELFF.

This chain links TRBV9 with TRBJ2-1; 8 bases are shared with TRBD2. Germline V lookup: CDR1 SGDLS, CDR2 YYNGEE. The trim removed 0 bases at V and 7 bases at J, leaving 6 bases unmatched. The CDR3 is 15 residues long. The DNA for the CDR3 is TGTGCCAGCAGCGTAGGGGGGACTAGGGAAAATGAGCAGTTCTTC. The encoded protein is CASSVGGTRENEQFF. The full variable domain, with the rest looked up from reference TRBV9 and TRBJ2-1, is DSGVTQTPKHLITATGQRVTLRCSPRSGDLSVYWYQQSLDQGLQFLIQYYNGEERAKGNILERFSAQQFPDLHSELNLSSLELGDSALYFCASSVGGTRENEQFFGPGTRLTVL.

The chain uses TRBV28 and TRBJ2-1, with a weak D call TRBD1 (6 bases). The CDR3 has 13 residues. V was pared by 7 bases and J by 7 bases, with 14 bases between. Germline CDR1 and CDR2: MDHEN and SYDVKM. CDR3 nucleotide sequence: TGTGCCAGCATCTGGGGGCCAGGGAATGAGCAGTTCTTC. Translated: CASIWGPGNEQFF.